This TCR beta chain stems from a study of blood T cell repertoires in COVID-19. V lost 1 base and J 5 bases, leaving 22 bases between the germline ends. The V gene's germline CDR1 is SGHTA and CDR2 FQGNSA. The CDR3 has 18 amino acids. Method: immunoSEQ multiplex PCR; TCRdb's copy keeps in-frame clones and lacks some. The sample records 140,000 to 150,000 clones, approximately 89% being singletons. The receptor's source is a human donor in a cohort sampled during active COVID-19. The genes are TRBV7-2 and TRBJ2-3; weak D call: TRBD1 (7 bases). The material sequenced was peripheral blood. The CDR3: CASSLDGGTGARKDTQYF. The CDR3 nucleotides are TGTGCCAGCAGCTTAGACGGGGGTACAGGGGCCCGGAAAGATACGCAGTATTTT.